The 11 T cell receptor beta chains given below trace back to one sample, sequenced in a study of T cells in women clearing cervical HPV infection. Data came from immunoSEQ multiplex PCR; TCRdb stores just in-frame clones and leaves some out. Listed are tens of thousands of clones; roughly 6.3% falls within the top ten. Source material: blood buffy coat. These receptors all stem from a woman aged 18 to 75 with a cervical HPV16 infection that either progressed to CIN3+ or cleared (not recorded which).

Concerning this clone itself: The CDR3 end is not reached by the read, which stops 3 residues before it; the germline J gene fills it in. The rearrangement uses TRBV28 and TRBJ2-5; D perhaps matches TRBD2 (5 bases). The V and J ends lost 8 bases and 4 bases respectively, with 17 bases between them. The CDR3 extends over 14 amino acids. Germline V gene sequence: CDR1 MDHEN, CDR2 SYDVKM. CDR3 sequence: CASDRAGGTETQYF. The part of the CDR3 DNA that was read is TGTGCCAGCGATCGGGCGGGCGGAACAGAGACC.

With regard to this clone: Read data end 3 residues before the CDR3 end; the end is taken from the germline J gene. V and J are TRBV19 and TRBJ2-3; tentatively, D is TRBD1 (6 bases). The CDR3 is 15 amino acids. Germline values: CDR1 LNHDA, CDR2 SQIVND (reference sequence). CDR3 amino acids: CASSTHRASDQPQYF. CDR3 DNA, as far as it was read: TGTGCCAGTAGTACTCACAGGGCGAGTGATCAGCCG.

Concerning this clone itself: Coverage ceases 3 residues before the CDR3 finishes, and the germline J gene fills in the end. The chain links TRBV10-3 to TRBJ2-1, with 8 bases lining up with TRBD2. V gave up 4 bases and J gave up 6 bases; unmatched junction bases: 11. The CDR3 spans 16 residues. Germline V CDR1 and CDR2: ENHRY, SYGVKD. The CDR3 reads CAISGPGLGVGNEQFF. The part of the CDR3 DNA that was read is TGTGCCATCAGTGGGCCGGGACTAGGGGTGGGCAATGAG.

With regard to this clone: The read falls 3 residues short of the CDR3 end, and the missing part is taken from the germline J gene. The chain joins TRBV11-2 to TRBJ1-2, with unresolved D. CDR3 length: 15 residues. Germline CDR1 reads SGHAT; CDR2 reads FQNNGV. The V and J ends lost 1 base and 4 bases respectively, with 13 bases between them. The chain's CDR3 is CASSLVYGAPYGYTF. Incomplete CDR3 DNA: TGTGCCAGCAGCTTAGTATACGGTGCCCCCTATGGC.

Comment on this clone: The sequence runs out 3 residues before the end of the CDR3; the remainder is reconstructed from the germline J gene. The J gene is TRBJ2-6, the V gene TRBV20-1; TRBD2 is a possible D gene (5 bases). Germline loops: CDR1 DFQATT, CDR2 SNEGSKA (reference sequence). The CDR3 spans 18 residues. Deletions cut 1 base from V and 0 bases from J, with 16 bases between. CDR3 DNA (partial): TGCAGTGCTAGAGCAACCCTAGCTTTCAACTCTGGGGCCAACGTC. It encodes CSARATLAFNSGANV. The CDR3 in its entirety is CSARATLAFNSGANVLTF.

Here the CDR3 reads CASSPGQVYEQYF. CDR3 bases read: TGTGCCAGCAGCCCGGGACAGGTATACGAG. V gene TRBV5-6 combines with J gene TRBJ2-7, with 8 bases that match TRBD1. The CDR3 is cut off 3 residues early in the read; its end comes from the germline J gene. V lost 4 bases and J lost 4; bases outside the gene matches: 4. The CDR3 consists of 13 residues. CDR1 is SGHDT, CDR2 YYEEEE, per germline.

In the case of this clone: The observed sequence ends 3 residues before the CDR3 terminus, with the missing tail filled in from the germline J gene. The chain uses TRBV29-1 and TRBJ1-4, with D possibly TRBD1 on 6 matching bases. CDR3 length equals 13 residues. Per the germline V gene, CDR1 is SQVTM and CDR2 is ANQGSEA. The V end lost 6 bases, the J end lost 8 bases, and 16 bases lay between the germline ends. The CDR3 protein is CSVGGPGREKLFF. The sequenced part of the CDR3 DNA is TGCAGCGTCGGGGGGCCAGGGCGAGAAAAA. Filled out from reference TRBV29-1 and TRBJ1-4, the complete variable domain reads SAVISQKPSRDICQRGTSLTIQCQVDSQVTMMFWYRQQPGQSLTLIATANQGSEATYESGFVIDKFPISRPNLTFSTLTVSNMSPEDSSIYLCSVGGPGREKLFFGSGTQLSVL.

As to this clone: The read terminates 3 residues before the CDR3 end, so the remaining end is supplied by the germline J gene. The genes are TRBV19 and TRBJ1-1, with TRBD1 as a possible D gene (5 bases). The CDR3 spans 17 residues. In germline, CDR1 is LNHDA, CDR2 SQIVND (reference sequence). The DNA read from the CDR3 is TGTGCCAGTACCCGCCGGGAGGACGGGAGTGGTGGGGCTACG. Translation: CASTRREDGSGGAT. The complete CDR3 protein is CASTRREDGSGGATAFF.

CDR3 DNA (partial): TGTGCCAGCAGCTTGTCAGGGGGTGAG. Amino acids: CASSLSGGE. In full, the CDR3 is CASSLSGGEQFF. V is TRBV5-6 and J is TRBJ2-1; 7 bases line up with TRBD1. The read ends 3 residues early relative to the CDR3; the germline J gene fills the gap. Germline CDR1 and CDR2: SGHDT and YYEEEE. V gave up 1 base and J gave up 9 bases; unmatched junction bases: 1. This CDR3 region has 12 residues.

With regard to this clone: The read comes to an end 3 residues before the CDR3 does, leaving the germline J gene to fill in the end. The chain is built from TRBV5-1 and TRBJ2-2, with 9 bases fitting TRBD1. This CDR3 spans 15 amino acids. Germline lookup yields CDR1 SGHRS and CDR2 YFSETQ. J was trimmed by 1 base and V by 9 bases; bases with no gene match: 7. CDR3 residues: CAIRPGQGNTGELFF. The covered CDR3 bases are TGCGCCATCAGGCCGGGACAGGGGAACACCGGGGAG. Full variable domain (outside the CDR3, taken from reference TRBV5-1 and TRBJ2-2): KAGVTQTPRYLIKTRGQQVTLSCSPISGHRSVSWYQQTPGQGLQFLFEYFSETQRNKGNFPGRFSGRQFSNSRSEMNVSTLELGDSALYLCAIRPGQGNTGELFFGEGSRLTVL.

In the case of this clone: The read terminates 3 residues ahead of where the CDR3 ends, so the germline J gene completes it. The gene calls are TRBV20-1 and TRBJ2-3; D is perhaps TRBD1 or TRBD2 (5 bases each). Per germline, CDR1 DFQATT and CDR2 SNEGSKA (reference sequence). There are 14 residues in the CDR3. CDR3 bases read: TGCAGTGCCCGGTTCGAGGGGAGCCAAGAGACG. Its translation: CSARFEGSQET. The whole CDR3 sequence is CSARFEGSQETQYF.